This TCR beta chain was observed in a study of T cells in Graves' hyperthyroidism and ophthalmopathy. This clonotype was picked up many times. The CDR3 consists of 14 residues. V gave up 8 bases and J gave up 1 base, with 17 bases separating them. Germline lookup yields CDR1 DFQATT and CDR2 SNEGSKA (reference sequence). Uncontrolled infection, other autoimmune disease, pregnancy or lactation barred patients from enrollment. What was amplified from RNA transcripts were TCR beta CDR3 regions. Primed by the HTBI set, a first-round RT-PCR was run on the TCR CDR3. One entry per CDR3 protein results from TCRdb running MiXCR on the multiplex PCR reads. This table holds some 320,000 distinct CDR3 sequences, about an eighth found once.

Material: blood. This chain links TRBV20-1 with TRBJ1-1; D remains unclear. The receptor was isolated from a middle-aged woman with Graves' ophthalmopathy. The CDR3 spells CSLTRSEANTEAFF. CDR3 bases: TGCAGTCTCACCCGATCGGAAGCGAACACTGAAGCTTTCTTT.